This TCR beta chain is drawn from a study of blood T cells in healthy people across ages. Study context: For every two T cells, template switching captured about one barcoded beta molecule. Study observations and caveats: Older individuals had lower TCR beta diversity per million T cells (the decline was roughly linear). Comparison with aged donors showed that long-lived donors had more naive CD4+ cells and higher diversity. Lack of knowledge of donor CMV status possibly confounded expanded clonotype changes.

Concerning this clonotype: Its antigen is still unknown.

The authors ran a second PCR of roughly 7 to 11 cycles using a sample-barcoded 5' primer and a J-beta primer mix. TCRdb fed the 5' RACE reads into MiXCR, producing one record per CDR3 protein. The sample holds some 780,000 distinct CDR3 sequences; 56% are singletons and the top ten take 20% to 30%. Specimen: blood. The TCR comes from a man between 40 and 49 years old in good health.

CDR3 nucleotides: TGTGCCAGCAGTGAATTTAGAATACCGAACACCGGGGAGCTGTTTTTT. This gives the protein CASSEFRIPNTGELFF. V and J are TRBV6-1 and TRBJ2-2, with D uncertain. Per germline, CDR1 MNHNS and CDR2 SASEGT. The CDR3 is 16 amino acids. The V end was cut by 2 bases, the J end by 0 bases, with 10 bases between.